This T cell receptor beta chain was obtained from a study of control samples from healthy donors and cancer patients. The CDR3 runs to 13 residues. Germline values: CDR1 KGHSH, CDR2 LQKENI. Losses at the gene ends were 4 bases for V and 5 bases for J; bases not matched to a gene: 2. Produced via immunoSEQ multiplex PCR; TCRdb's table is partial and in-frame only. The sample yields about 220,000 clones, about 93% seen once. The clonotype was recovered from a man aged 45-65 years in good health. Sequencing input: blood. This chain uses TRBV18 with TRBJ2-1; 7 bases align to TRBD1. The CDR3: CASSRGQNNEQFF. The CDR3 DNA reads as TGTGCCAGCTCACGGGGACAGAACAATGAGCAGTTCTTC.